The 27 T cell receptor beta chains presented below share a single source sample, sequenced in a study of blood T cell repertoires in COVID-19. Repertoires were generated with immunoSEQ multiplex PCR, while TCRdb's copy carries only in-frame clones and drops some. Of approximately 240,000 clones detected, roughly 80% appear once; the ten largest clones hold 15% to 20%. The material sequenced was peripheral blood. These receptors were obtained from a woman of 80 years or more with active or convalescent COVID-19.

This chain connects TRBV11-2 to TRBJ2-7; D is unclear. Per germline, CDR1 SGHAT and CDR2 FQNNGV. Deletions cut 4 bases from V and 2 bases from J, with 3 bases between. The length of the CDR3 is 11 residues. The CDR3 loop is CASSSAYEQYF. The CDR3 DNA is TGTGCCAGCAGCTCAGCCTACGAGCAGTACTTC.

The J gene is TRBJ2-1, the V gene TRBV11-2, with 16 positions matching TRBD2. This CDR3 is built from 17 residues. Per the germline V gene, CDR1 is SGHAT and CDR2 is FQNNGV. V was pared by 4 bases and J by 9 bases, with 9 bases of the junction left unmatched. The CDR3 here is CASSSGLAGGQGIEQFF. As DNA, the CDR3 is TGTGCCAGCAGCTCGGGACTAGCGGGGGGGCAGGGGATTGAGCAGTTCTTC. The full variable domain, its missing parts supplied by reference TRBV11-2 and TRBJ2-1, is EAGVAQSPRYKIIEKRQSVAFWCNPISGHATLYWYQQILGQGPKLLIQFQNNGVVDDSQLPKDRFSAERLKGVDSTLKIQPAKLEDSAVYLCASSSGLAGGQGIEQFFGPGTRLTVL.

The CDR3 sequence: CASSGDRPYEQYF. The CDR3 bases are TGTGCCAGCAGTGGGGACAGACCCTACGAGCAGTACTTC. The chain joins TRBV2 to TRBJ2-7; 7 bases line up with TRBD1. The CDR3 totals 13 residues. Germline CDR1 is SNHLY and CDR2 is FYNNEI. Trimming cost V 4 bases and J 2 bases; bases outside gene matches: 2. Full variable domain (outside the CDR3, taken from reference TRBV2 and TRBJ2-7): EPEVTQTPSHQVTQMGQEVILRCVPISNHLYFYWYRQILGQKVEFLVSFYNNEISEKSEIFDDQFSVERPDGSNFTLKIRSTKLEDSAMYFCASSGDRPYEQYFGPGTRLTVT.

About this clone itself: Other nucleotide sequences from this sample produce the same CDR3. The rearrangement uses TRBV6-5 and TRBJ1-3, with no clear D. V was trimmed by 7 bases and J by 0 bases, leaving 4 bases between them. The CDR3 runs 12 residues. The V gene's germline CDR1 is MNHEY and CDR2 SVGAGI. In DNA form, the CDR3 reads TGTGCCAGCACGTCCTCTGGAAACACCATATATTTT. It is translated as CASTSSGNTIYF.

This clone has a count of ten or more. The gene calls are TRBV4-2 and TRBJ2-7; a weak D match, TRBD2 (5 bases). CDR1 is LGHNA, CDR2 YNFKEQ, per germline. There are 16 residues in the CDR3. Trimming stripped 0 bases from V and 0 bases from J, with 12 bases between. Here the CDR3 reads CASSQDGSATSYEQYF. The CDR3, as DNA: TGTGCCAGCAGCCAAGATGGGAGCGCAACCTCCTACGAGCAGTACTTC.

This clone was seen just once. The V call is TRBV5-1, the J call TRBJ2-3; no firm D call. Germline-derived CDR1 and CDR2 are SGHRS and YFSETQ. V lost 2 bases to trimming and J lost 2 bases, with 9 bases between them. The CDR3 runs 14 residues. CDR3 amino acids: CASSFLQNTDTQYF. CDR3 coding DNA: TGCGCCAGCAGCTTTTTACAAAACACAGATACGCAGTATTTT.

The J gene is TRBJ1-6, the V gene TRBV6-5; 7 bases line up with TRBD1. Losses at the gene ends were 3 bases for V and 6 bases for J; bases not matched to a gene: 5. The germline V gene has CDR1 MNHEY and CDR2 SVGAGI. There are 15 residues in the CDR3. The DNA of the CDR3 is TGTGCCAGCAGTTATGCCGGGACAGTTAATTCACCCCTCCACTTT. Encoded protein: CASSYAGTVNSPLHF.

The CDR3: CASSGRGYGYTF. CDR3 nucleotides: TGTGCCAGCAGTGGCCGGGGCTATGGCTACACCTTC. The chain employs TRBV2 and TRBJ1-2; D unresolved. Deletions cut 4 bases from V and 4 bases from J, with 7 bases between. Germline V lookup: CDR1 SNHLY, CDR2 FYNNEI. The CDR3 is made up of 12 amino acids.

In its sample, this clone was seen once. The chain carries TRBV29-1 and TRBJ2-1, with D tentatively TRBD1 (8 bases). V lost 6 bases to trimming and J lost 7 bases, with 13 bases between them. CDR3 length equals 12 residues. Germline CDR1 is SQVTM and CDR2 is ANQGSEA. DNA of the CDR3: TGCAGCGTACAACAGGGGGGGAATGAGCAGTTCTTC. This translates into CSVQQGGNEQFF.

The J gene is TRBJ2-4, the V gene TRBV18, with 7 bases fitting TRBD1. The CDR3 has 15 residues. With V trimmed by 3 bases and J by 10 bases, 12 bases remained unmatched. In germline, CDR1 is KGHSH, CDR2 LQKENI. This CDR3 is CASSPELGTASIQYF. DNA of the CDR3: TGTGCCAGCTCACCCGAGTTAGGGACAGCCTCAATTCAGTACTTC.

The chain couples TRBV5-1 to TRBJ1-4; no clear D. Germline CDR1 SGHRS, CDR2 YFSETQ. V lost 0 bases and J lost 8, with 11 bases in between. The CDR3 runs 14 residues. Here the CDR3 reads CASSLDTFQEKLFF. The DNA of the CDR3 is TGCGCCAGCAGCTTGGATACATTTCAGGAAAAACTGTTTTTT.

The chain is built from TRBV9 and TRBJ1-6; TRBD1 might be the D (6 bases). Trimming shortened V by 3 bases and J by 6 bases, and 13 bases separated the two germline ends. The CDR3 covers 15 residues. Germline-derived CDR1 and CDR2 are SGDLS and YYNGEE. The CDR3 region has the DNA TGTGCCAGCAGCGGAACAGGGCGTAGTAATTCACCCCTCCACTTT. It yields the protein CASSGTGRSNSPLHF.

The V and J genes are TRBV21-1 and TRBJ2-7; the table names TRBD1, a call not compared with the DNA. TRBV21-1 is noted as a pseudogene. CDR3 length: 15 residues. The CDR3 spells CASSNGAGREDEQYF. CDR3 in DNA: TGTGCCAGCAGCAATGGGGCCGGCAGGGAAGACGAGCAGTACTTC.

The chain has TRBV5-4 and TRBJ1-2, with TRBD1 identical over 9 bases. This CDR3 spans 13 amino acids. V dropped 2 bases and J dropped 8; count of bases not matched to a gene: 4. Germline V lookup: CDR1 SGHNT, CDR2 YYREEE (reference sequence). CDR3 amino acids: CASSLQGARGYTF. As DNA, the CDR3 is TGTGCCAGCAGCTTACAGGGGGCTCGCGGCTACACCTTC.

The chain joins TRBV2 to TRBJ1-3; no definite D call. From germline, CDR1 is SNHLY and CDR2 FYNNEI. The length of the CDR3 is 16 residues. V lost 6 bases, J lost 0 bases, and 15 bases lay in between. CDR3: CASSVEQFSSGNTIYF. The CDR3 nucleotides read TGTGCCAGCAGCGTGGAGCAGTTTAGCTCTGGAAACACCATATATTTT.

This sequence joins TRBV3-1 (or the pseudogene TRBV3-2) and TRBJ2-3; TRBD2 matches 14 bases. With 4 bases clipped from V and 5 bases from J, the junction kept 8 bases outside the gene matches. The CDR3 extends over 17 amino acids. Germline CDR1 and CDR2: LGHDT and YNNKEL (reference sequence). In DNA, the CDR3 is TGTGCCAGCAGCCGCCGGGGGACTAGCGGGAGACAAGATACGCAGTATTTT. As protein: CASSRRGTSGRQDTQYF.

This clone has a count of ten or more. The same CDR3 is also encoded by other DNA sequences in this sample. The genes are TRBV7-2 and TRBJ1-2; no reliable D call. This CDR3 contains 12 residues. Trimming left V 5 bases short and J 0 bases short, with 4 bases between. Per germline, CDR1 SGHTA and CDR2 FQGNSA. The CDR3 here is CASSPANYGYTF. In DNA form, the CDR3 reads TGTGCCAGCAGCCCCGCTAACTATGGCTACACCTTC.

This chain joins TRBV7-2 and TRBJ2-1; maybe TRBD2 (6 bases). V was trimmed by 4 bases and J by 7 bases, leaving 11 bases between them. The CDR3 consists of 13 residues. In germline, CDR1 is SGHTA, CDR2 FQGNSA. CDR3 region: CASSYYSGNEQFF. The CDR3, as DNA: TGTGCCAGCAGCTACTATAGCGGAAATGAGCAGTTCTTC.

This chain uses TRBV5-1 with TRBJ2-3; TRBD2 aligns across 10 bases. The CDR3 totals 16 residues. V lost 4 bases, J lost 3 bases, and 8 bases stayed unmatched. Germline V gene data show CDR1 as SGHRS and CDR2 as YFSETQ. Here the CDR3 DNA reads TGCGCCAGCAGCGAGAGCCTAGCGGGAGTGACAGATACGCAGTATTTT. It yields the protein CASSESLAGVTDTQYF.

The rearrangement uses TRBV19 and TRBJ1-1; 10 bases agree with TRBD1. V shed 6 bases and J 4 bases; nucleotides not matched to a gene: 2. Germline loops: CDR1 LNHDA, CDR2 SQIVND (reference sequence). CDR3 length equals 13 residues. The DNA of the CDR3 is TGTGCCAGTAGCCGACAGGGGGCCACTGAAGCTTTCTTT. This sequence encodes CASSRQGATEAFF.

This clone came up a few times. The V call is TRBV7-9, the J call TRBJ2-1; 7 bases fit TRBD2. There are 17 residues in the CDR3. V shed 1 base and J 5 bases; nucleotides not matched to a gene: 11. Per the germline V gene, CDR1 is SEHNR and CDR2 is FQNEAQ (reference sequence). The CDR3 protein is CASSLGLADRVDNEQFF. The CDR3 coding sequence is TGTGCCAGCAGCTTAGGGCTAGCGGATCGGGTGGACAATGAGCAGTTCTTC.

The rearrangement links TRBV19 to TRBJ1-5, with D possibly being TRBD1 (6 bases). The CDR3 loop spans 15 amino acids. Germline V gene lookup returns CDR1 LNHDA and CDR2 SQIVND (reference sequence). Trimming removed 2 bases from V and 2 bases from J, with 10 bases in between. CDR3 amino acids: CASSITGSGNQPQHF. The CDR3, as DNA: TGTGCCAGTAGTATAACAGGGTCGGGCAATCAGCCCCAGCATTTT.

The chain recombines TRBV5-1 with TRBJ2-5; D remains ambiguous. V gave up 0 bases and J gave up 2 bases, with 8 bases separating them. Germline values: CDR1 SGHRS, CDR2 YFSETQ. The CDR3 is 14 residues long. CDR3 DNA sequence: TGCGCCAGCAGCTTGGTTTTCCCGCAAGAGACCCAGTACTTC. It yields the protein CASSLVFPQETQYF.

V and J are TRBV18 and TRBJ2-2, with D maybe TRBD2 (5 bases). Germline CDR1 is KGHSH and CDR2 is LQKENI. The CDR3 runs to 17 residues. The ends were cut back, 1 base at V and 5 bases at J, with 17 bases in the middle. CDR3 sequence (DNA): TGTGCCAGCTCACCACAATCCCACAGCGCGGGTACCGGGGAGCTGTTTTTT. Amino acid sequence: CASSPQSHSAGTGELFF.

This clone has just a few counts. CDR3 nucleotide sequence: TGTGCCAGCTCACCAAAGGCGGGGGAGACCCAGTACTTC. This gives the protein CASSPKAGETQYF. The chain has TRBV18 and TRBJ2-5, with D perhaps matching TRBD2 (6 bases). The CDR3 totals 13 residues. CDR1 KGHSH and CDR2 LQKENI come from the germline V gene. With 2 bases removed from V and 5 bases from J, the gap between germline ends came to 9 bases. The full variable domain, in which reference TRBV18 and TRBJ2-5 provide the parts outside the CDR3, is NAGVMQNPRHLVRRRGQEARLRCSPMKGHSHVYWYRQLPEEGLKFMVYLQKENIIDESGMPKERFSAEFPKEGPSILRIQQVVRGDSAAYFCASSPKAGETQYFGPGTRLLVL.

The chain uses TRBV4-3 and TRBJ2-7; TRBD1 is a possible D gene (7 bases). The V and J ends lost 1 base and 2 bases respectively, with 12 bases between them. CDR3 size: 15 residues. The germline gives CDR1 LGHNA, CDR2 YSLEER. The chain's CDR3 is CASSQGRRGPYEQYF. CDR3 coding DNA: TGCGCCAGCAGCCAAGGTAGGAGGGGGCCCTACGAGCAGTACTTC.

The CDR3 DNA sequence: TGTGCCAGCACCTACAGCGGCCGGTGGGAGCAGTACTTC. It is translated as CASTYSGRWEQYF. This sequence joins TRBV7-2 and TRBJ2-7, with a possible D match to TRBD2 (5 bases). CDR1 and CDR2 from the germline V gene are SGHTA and FQGNSA. The CDR3 length is 13 residues. Between the trimmed V and J ends, which lost 7 bases and 7 bases, there was a span of 17 bases.